This T cell receptor (beta chain) was profiled in a study of patients and donors after allogeneic stem cell transplantation. This CDR3 comprises 14 residues. V was clipped by 6 bases and J by 0 bases, with 9 bases between them. TCRdb analysed the RT-PCR reads with MiXCR anew, one entry per CDR3 protein. The sample has about 210,000 distinct CDR3 sequences, about 38% seen once. In its sample, this clonotype was seen a few times. The clonotype was recovered from a human donor who was either an allogeneic HSCT recipient or a stem cell or donor lymphocyte infusion donor (not recorded which). It is not recorded whose cells these are; they may come from a transplant donor. The chain employs TRBV12-3 or TRBV12-4 and TRBJ2-1, with a weak D call TRBD1 (6 bases). The sequenced sample consisted of blood, either unsorted or a sorted T cell fraction (not recorded which). CDR3 nucleotide sequence: TGTGCCAGCAGGGCGGACAGCTCCTACAATGAGCAGTTCTTC. Residues: CASRADSSYNEQFF.